A single T cell receptor beta chain is shown here with its context. What it binds is not known. This entry belongs to a study of cytomegalovirus exposure and HLA in healthy donors. Study-level results: The study listed 150 to 200 cytomegalovirus-associated TCR beta chains. Highest at DRB1 and lowest at HLA-C, TCR association rates differed among HLA loci in a later analysis. The authors reported that TCR beta sequences could predict HLA-A and HLA-B alleles. These predictions were accurate for most subjects in the first cohort. Later analysis associated a missense DCLRE1C variant with TCR beta V- and J-gene trimming.

The CDR3 sequence is 13 residues long. CDR1 SGHRS and CDR2 YFSETQ come from the germline V gene. Deletions cut 4 bases from V and 7 bases from J, with 12 bases between. Use of 60 Vbeta and 13 Jbeta primers characterized the PCR. TCRdb's copy holds only in-frame clones and misses some; the assay was immunoSEQ multiplex PCR. This repertoire shows some 98,000 clones, roughly 9.4% found once; its top ten account for approximately 5.1%. The chain has TRBV5-1 and TRBJ2-1; the D gene is possibly TRBD2 (6 bases). Sample: PBMCs. The source is a man aged 50 to 60 in good health and CMV-seropositive. CDR3 DNA sequence: TGCGCCAGCAGCCCTGGGGCGGGGAATGAGCAGTTCTTC. Its translation: CASSPGAGNEQFF.